Following are 12 T cell receptor beta chains from one sample sequenced in a study of CD8 T cells in Susac syndrome. RNA totalling about 0.45 to 1 ug underwent reverse transcription with random hexamers. TCRdb fed the immunoSEQ multiplex PCR reads into MiXCR, producing one record per CDR3 protein. The sample comprises some 400,000 distinct CDR3 sequences, 85% of which are singletons, and approximately 0.11% rests with the top ten. Sample: CD8+ T cells from PBMCs. These receptors were obtained from a human donor with multiple sclerosis.

The V and J genes are TRBV6-5 and TRBJ1-1; D is ambiguous. V lost 3 bases and J lost 5, with 13 bases in between. Germline CDR1 MNHEY, CDR2 SVGAGI. The CDR3 sequence is 14 residues long. CDR3 coding DNA: TGTGCCAGCAGTTATCGCGGGGTGAGGACTGAAGCTTTCTTT. Protein product: CASSYRGVRTEAFF.

The J gene is TRBJ2-2, the V gene TRBV6-1; 12 bases fit TRBD1. CDR3 length equals 15 residues. The V segment lost 6 bases and the J segment 5 bases; nucleotides outside the gene matches: 4. The germline V gene has CDR1 MNHNS and CDR2 SASEGT. In DNA, the CDR3 is TGTGCCAGCAGGGGACAGGGGGCACGGACCGGGGAGCTGTTTTTT. It codes for CASRGQGARTGELFF.

CDR3 protein: CAWSGGGPGELFF. CDR3 nucleotides: TGTGCCTGGAGTGGCGGGGGGCCCGGGGAGCTGTTTTTT. The rearrangement joins TRBV30 to TRBJ2-2; 8 bases are a match to TRBD2. This CDR3 is built from 13 residues. CDR1 is GTSNPN, CDR2 SVGIG, per germline (reference sequence). Trimming cost V 1 base and J 6 bases; bases outside gene matches: 1.

This rearrangement joins TRBV2 to TRBJ1-4; unclear D gene. The CDR3 consists of 18 residues. Trimming stripped 8 bases from V and 0 bases from J, with 22 bases between. Germline-derived CDR1 and CDR2 are SNHLY and FYNNEI. The CDR3 reads CASGESFWTAATNEKLFF. CDR3 coding DNA: TGTGCCAGCGGCGAATCCTTTTGGACGGCAGCAACTAATGAAAAACTGTTTTTT.

This clonotype was observed once. This sequence joins TRBV27 and TRBJ2-7; no clear D gene. This CDR3 contains 13 residues. CDR1 is MNHEY and CDR2 is SMNVEV in the germline V gene (reference sequence). V gave up 4 bases and J gave up 2 bases, with 9 bases separating them. The CDR3 DNA reads TGTGCCAGCAGTTCGCCAGCTACCTACGAGCAGTACTTC. It translates to CASSSPATYEQYF.

As to this clonotype: Germline is not matched at one junction end, which may reflect a read error. The chain carries TRBV12-3 or TRBV12-4 and TRBJ2-1; no clear D gene. The CDR3 is 13 residues long. The CDR3 bases are TGTGCCAGCAGTTTAGCGATGTACACTGAGCAGTTCTTC. It encodes CASSLAMYTEQFF.

In nucleotides, the CDR3 is TGTGCCAGCAGTGCCGAGTTAGATTCACCCCTCCACTTT. Encoded protein: CASSAELDSPLHF. The chain uses TRBV6-1 and TRBJ1-6; no firm D call. The V and J ends lost 4 bases and 8 bases respectively, with 9 bases between them. The germline gives CDR1 MNHNS, CDR2 SASEGT. This CDR3 is built from 13 residues.

The V and J genes are TRBV27 and TRBJ2-1; 14 bases align to TRBD2. The CDR3 contains 16 residues. In germline, CDR1 is MNHEY, CDR2 SMNVEV (reference sequence). V shed 5 bases, J shed 15 bases, and the junction held 15 bases outside the gene matches. This chain's CDR3 is CASSLTPGTSGSELFF. The CDR3 bases are TGTGCCAGCAGTCTAACCCCCGGGACTAGCGGGAGCGAGTTGTTCTTC.

J is TRBJ2-1 and V is TRBV6-5; no definite D call. CDR1 and CDR2 (germline): MNHEY, SVGAGI. The CDR3 loop spans 11 amino acids. The V and J ends lost 2 bases and 7 bases respectively, with 3 bases between them. The CDR3 DNA reads TGTGCCAGCAGTTACGAGAATGAGCAGTTCTTC. Amino acids: CASSYENEQFF.

This clonotype was seen a single time. J is TRBJ1-1 and V is TRBV11-2; the match to TRBD1 covers 7 bases. This CDR3 has 16 residues. Losses at the gene ends were 1 base for V and 6 bases for J; bases not matched to a gene: 11. Germline V gene sequence: CDR1 SGHAT, CDR2 FQNNGV. The CDR3 nucleotides are TGTGCCAGCAGCTTAGGGGAAGGGCAGGGGGTACCTGAAGCTTTCTTT. Translation gives CASSLGEGQGVPEAFF. The complete variable domain, with remaining parts taken from reference TRBV11-2 and TRBJ1-1, reads EAGVAQSPRYKIIEKRQSVAFWCNPISGHATLYWYQQILGQGPKLLIQFQNNGVVDDSQLPKDRFSAERLKGVDSTLKIQPAKLEDSAVYLCASSLGEGQGVPEAFFGQGTRLTVV.

This clonotype has only one observation. The V call is TRBV6-5, the J call TRBJ1-2; D call uncertain. V dropped 0 bases and J dropped 4 bases, with 9 bases sitting between them. In germline, CDR1 is MNHEY, CDR2 SVGAGI. The CDR3 has 14 residues. CDR3 loop: CASSYSGGGYGYTF. In nucleotides, the CDR3 is TGTGCCAGCAGTTACTCAGGCGGTGGCTATGGCTACACCTTC.

The chain combines TRBV11-2 with TRBJ2-7; no clear D. Trimming took 5 bases from V and 4 from J, leaving 9 bases between them. Germline V gives CDR1 SGHAT, CDR2 FQNNGV. The CDR3 has 12 residues. The CDR3 DNA sequence: TGTGCCAGCAGCCCCCAAACTTACGAGCAGTACTTC. Protein product: CASSPQTYEQYF.